The clone carrying this TCR beta chain showed up just a few times. Antigen: not known. Germline V lookup: CDR1 SNHLY, CDR2 FYNNEI. V shed 3 bases and J shed 7 bases, with 6 bases lying between them. The CDR3 is made up of 11 amino acids. The sample comes from a study of T cell repertoires in cytomegalovirus infection. Study in general: Public signatures in TCR beta pointed to CMV infection and matching HLA type.

TCRdb reprocessed the reads via MiXCR and lists one record per CDR3 protein. This sample carries approximately 250,000 distinct CDR3 sequences, 10% to 15% of them seen once, and the ten largest clones take 1.5% to 2%. Study-level results: People with CMV and the relevant HLA were identified by cumulative public TCR beta family frequency.

The sample comprised PBMCs. The TCR sequence derives from a human donor in good health (CMV status not recorded). Some clones in this sample may be carry-over from other donors' samples. The chain uses TRBV2 and TRBJ1-2; no clear D gene. The CDR3 protein is CASSEAVGYTF. In DNA, the CDR3 is TGTGCCAGCAGTGAGGCGGTTGGCTACACCTTC.